This passage covers 14 T cell receptor beta chains from one sample sequenced in a study of T cell responses to AZD1222 COVID-19 vaccine. TCRdb's copy holds only in-frame clones and misses some; the assay was immunoSEQ multiplex PCR. The top ten hold 4.4% of the sample, which has 150,000 to 200,000 clones, 92% seen once. The sequencing used peripheral blood, collected on day 0 of MenACWY control vaccination. These receptor sequences come from an adult in good health.

The CDR3 loop is CASSLSSGYTF. The CDR3 nucleotides read TGTGCCAGCAGCCTCAGTAGTGGCTACACCTTC. The rearrangement joins TRBV12-3 or TRBV12-4 to TRBJ1-2; unclear D gene. Trimming took off 6 bases at V and 7 bases at J, with 9 bases between the two ends. The CDR3 loop spans 11 amino acids.

This rearrangement joins TRBV5-4 to TRBJ1-4, with TRBD1 matching 8 bases. Germline V gene sequence: CDR1 SGHNT, CDR2 YYREEE (reference sequence). Losses at the gene ends were 0 bases for V and 8 bases for J; bases not matched to a gene: 3. This CDR3 is built from 14 residues. The CDR3 DNA sequence: TGTGCCAGCAGCTTGGACAGGGGGAGCGAAAAACTGTTTTTT. The encoded protein is CASSLDRGSEKLFF.

This chain connects TRBV19 to TRBJ2-5; 7 bases match TRBD1. Per the germline V gene, CDR1 is LNHDA and CDR2 is SQIVND (reference sequence). The CDR3 runs to 15 residues. The J segment lost 2 bases and the V segment lost 4 bases, leaving 7 bases of the junction unmatched. CDR3 coding DNA: TGTGCCAGTAGTACCCCCCGGACAGGTCAAGAGACCCAGTACTTC. Protein: CASSTPRTGQETQYF.

This sequence joins TRBV13 and TRBJ1-1; a possible D gene is TRBD1 (5 bases). CDR1 PRHDT and CDR2 FYEKMQ come from the germline V gene (reference sequence). CDR3 length: 15 amino acids. Trimming left V 5 bases short and J 5 bases short, with 18 bases between. The CDR3 nucleotides are TGTGCCAGCAGCGGGCAGGGACTCCTGGAGACTGAAGCTTTCTTT. It codes for CASSGQGLLETEAFF.

This sequence joins TRBV30 and TRBJ1-6; possibly TRBD1 for D (5 bases). Germline V gene lookup returns CDR1 GTSNPN and CDR2 SVGIG (reference sequence). V was shortened by 3 bases and J by 0 bases, with 18 bases between the two germline ends. The CDR3 runs to 18 residues. CDR3 sequence reads: CAWSWGGPLDSYNSPLHF. The CDR3 DNA sequence: TGTGCCTGGAGCTGGGGGGGTCCGCTGGACTCCTATAATTCACCCCTCCACTTT.

J is TRBJ2-7 and V is TRBV5-1, with a tentative D call TRBD2 (6 bases). Per the germline V gene, CDR1 is SGHRS and CDR2 is YFSETQ. This CDR3 spans 14 amino acids. V was trimmed by 5 bases and J by 4 bases, leaving 16 bases between them. CDR3 nucleotides: TGCGCCAGCAGAGGGTTTTCGGGAGATTACGAGCAGTACTTC. It specifies CASRGFSGDYEQYF.

The J gene is TRBJ2-3, the V gene TRBV10-3; TRBD2 might be the D (6 bases). V dropped 2 bases and J dropped 3 bases, with 6 bases sitting between them. The CDR3 contains 13 residues. Looked up from germline, CDR1 is ENHRY and CDR2 is SYGVKD. Written as DNA, the CDR3 is TGTGCCATCAGTGAGGCGGGGACAGATACGCAGTATTTT. Translation gives CAISEAGTDTQYF.

The chain recombines TRBV9 with TRBJ2-2; 10 positions agree with TRBD2. Trimming cost V 0 bases and J 6 bases; bases outside gene matches: 8. Germline lookup yields CDR1 SGDLS and CDR2 YYNGEE. CDR3 length: 17 amino acids. The CDR3 DNA is TGTGCCAGCAGCGTAGCTACCAGCGGGAGGGTTGCCGGGGAGCTGTTTTTT. It translates to CASSVATSGRVAGELFF.

The genes are TRBV6-1 and TRBJ2-2; 12 nucleotides align to TRBD2. The germline gives CDR1 MNHNS, CDR2 SASEGT. After removal of 2 bases from V and 1 base from J, the junction contained 5 bases not matched to a gene. The CDR3 length is 18 residues. The CDR3 coding sequence is TGTGCCAGCAGTGAACCCCCGACTAGCGGGAGGAACACCGGGGAGCTGTTTTTT. Translating gives CASSEPPTSGRNTGELFF.

The chain is built from TRBV7-9 and TRBJ2-1, with 8 bases aligning to TRBD1. Losses at the gene ends were 5 bases for V and 5 bases for J; bases not matched to a gene: 11. The CDR3 contains 16 residues. Germline assignment: CDR1 SEHNR and CDR2 FQNEAQ (reference sequence). CDR3 residues: CASSPMGAGGHNEQFF. The CDR3 DNA reads as TGTGCCAGCAGCCCCATGGGCGCAGGGGGCCACAATGAGCAGTTCTTC.

The V gene is TRBV15, the J gene TRBJ2-2; no definite D call. Germline V gene sequence: CDR1 LNHNV, CDR2 YYDKDF (reference sequence). V was cut by 0 bases and J by 3 bases, with 5 bases left in between. The CDR3 runs 14 residues. Written as DNA, the CDR3 is TGTGCCACCAGCAGAGATTGGGACACCGGGGAGCTGTTTTTT. Protein sequence: CATSRDWDTGELFF.

V gene TRBV21-1 combines with J gene TRBJ2-7. TRBV21-1 is tagged as a pseudogene. The CDR3 has 16 amino acids. CDR3 sequence: CASSTVRDVGVYEQYF. The CDR3 DNA follows: TGTGCCAGCAGCACCGTACGGGACGTGGGGGTCTACGAGCAGTACTTC.

The rearrangement links TRBV5-1 to TRBJ2-3; weak D call: TRBD1 (5 bases). CDR1 and CDR2 (germline): SGHRS, YFSETQ. This CDR3 is 14 amino acids long. The ends were cut back, 0 bases at V and 2 bases at J, with 7 bases in the middle. Here the CDR3 reads CASSLGQNTDTQYF. In DNA, the CDR3 is TGCGCCAGCAGCTTGGGACAGAACACAGATACGCAGTATTTT.

The gene calls are TRBV5-1 and TRBJ1-4, with unresolved D. Germline V gene lookup returns CDR1 SGHRS and CDR2 YFSETQ. The CDR3 has 15 residues. Trimming pared 2 bases from V and 0 bases from J, leaving 8 bases between. The CDR3 region is CASSFGPATNEKLFF. DNA of the CDR3: TGCGCCAGCAGCTTTGGACCGGCAACTAATGAAAAACTGTTTTTT.